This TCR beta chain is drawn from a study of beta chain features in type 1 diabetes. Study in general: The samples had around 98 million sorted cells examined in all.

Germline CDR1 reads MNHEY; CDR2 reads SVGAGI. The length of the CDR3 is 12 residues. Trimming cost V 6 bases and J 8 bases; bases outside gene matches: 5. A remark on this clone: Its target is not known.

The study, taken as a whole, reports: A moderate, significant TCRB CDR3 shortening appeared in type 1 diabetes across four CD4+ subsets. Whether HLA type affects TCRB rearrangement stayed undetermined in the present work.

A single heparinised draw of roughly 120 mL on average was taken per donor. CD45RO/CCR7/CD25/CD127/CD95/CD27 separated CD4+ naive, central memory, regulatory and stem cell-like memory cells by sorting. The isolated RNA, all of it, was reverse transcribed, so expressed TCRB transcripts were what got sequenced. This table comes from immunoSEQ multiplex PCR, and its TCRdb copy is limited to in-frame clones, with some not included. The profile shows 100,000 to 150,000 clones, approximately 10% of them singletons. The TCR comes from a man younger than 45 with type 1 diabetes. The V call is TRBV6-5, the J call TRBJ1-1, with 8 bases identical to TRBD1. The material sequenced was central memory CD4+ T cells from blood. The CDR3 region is CASRDRAWEAFF. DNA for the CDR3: TGTGCCAGCAGGGACAGGGCTTGGGAAGCTTTCTTT.